Reported below is one T cell receptor (beta chain). This record belongs to a study of blood T cell repertoires in COVID-19. In the study overall: Some COVID-19 samples were acute and others convalescent; all came from the United States, Italy and Spain. Sample material is recorded as cDNA or gDNA derived from T cells, B-cell-depleted T cells, or PBMCs.

Original handling: From reference gene primer amplification, estimates of nucleated cell counts were derived. The repertoire was sequenced with immunoSEQ multiplex PCR; TCRdb's copy has only in-frame clones and lacks some. V and J calls and clone size are as listed in that table; D and trimming were resolved from the DNA. The top ten hold approximately 4% of the sample, which has about 98,000 clones, roughly four fifths seen once. Material for sequencing was peripheral blood. The sequence came from a man in his 60s with acute or convalescent COVID-19.

The CDR3 DNA reads TGCGCCAGCAGCCCCGGCGGGGTTTCCGTAGGGGAGACCCAGTACTTC. Translating it yields CASSPGGVSVGETQYF. The rearrangement links TRBV4-3 to TRBJ2-5; D is possibly TRBD2 (6 bases). The CDR3 is made up of 16 amino acids. V was cut by 4 bases and J by 5 bases, with 20 bases left in between. CDR1 is LGHNA and CDR2 is YSLEER in the germline V gene.